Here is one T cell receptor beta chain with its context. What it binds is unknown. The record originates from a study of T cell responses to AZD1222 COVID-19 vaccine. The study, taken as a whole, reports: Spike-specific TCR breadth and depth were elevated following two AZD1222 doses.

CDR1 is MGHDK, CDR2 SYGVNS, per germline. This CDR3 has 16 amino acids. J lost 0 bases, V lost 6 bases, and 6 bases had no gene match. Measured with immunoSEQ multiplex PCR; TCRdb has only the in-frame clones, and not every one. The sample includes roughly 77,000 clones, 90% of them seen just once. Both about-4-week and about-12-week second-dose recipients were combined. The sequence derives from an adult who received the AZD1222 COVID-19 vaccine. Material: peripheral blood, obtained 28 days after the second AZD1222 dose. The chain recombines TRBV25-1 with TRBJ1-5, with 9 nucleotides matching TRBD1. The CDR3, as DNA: TGTGCCAGCAGACGCCGGGACAGGGATAGCAATCAGCCCCAGCATTTT. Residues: CASRRRDRDSNQPQHF.